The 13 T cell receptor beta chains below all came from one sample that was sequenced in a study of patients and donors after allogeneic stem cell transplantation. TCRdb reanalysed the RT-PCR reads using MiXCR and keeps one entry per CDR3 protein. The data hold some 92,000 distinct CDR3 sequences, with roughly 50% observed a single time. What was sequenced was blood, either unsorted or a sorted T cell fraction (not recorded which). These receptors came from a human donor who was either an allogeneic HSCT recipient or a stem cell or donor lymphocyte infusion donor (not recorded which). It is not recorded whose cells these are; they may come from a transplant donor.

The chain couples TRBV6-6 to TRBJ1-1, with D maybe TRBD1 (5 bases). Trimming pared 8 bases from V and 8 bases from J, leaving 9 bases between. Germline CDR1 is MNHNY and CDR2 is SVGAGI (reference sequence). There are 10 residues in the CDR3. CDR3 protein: CASGRAEAFF. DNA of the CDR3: TGTGCCAGCGGCAGGGCGGAAGCTTTCTTT.

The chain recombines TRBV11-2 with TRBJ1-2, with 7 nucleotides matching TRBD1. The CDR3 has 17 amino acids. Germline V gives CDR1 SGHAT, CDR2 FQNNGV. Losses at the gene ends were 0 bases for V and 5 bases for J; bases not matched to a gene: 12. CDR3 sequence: CASSLDPVGQLLYGYTF. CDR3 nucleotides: TGTGCCAGCAGCTTAGATCCGGTGGGACAGTTACTTTATGGCTACACCTTC.

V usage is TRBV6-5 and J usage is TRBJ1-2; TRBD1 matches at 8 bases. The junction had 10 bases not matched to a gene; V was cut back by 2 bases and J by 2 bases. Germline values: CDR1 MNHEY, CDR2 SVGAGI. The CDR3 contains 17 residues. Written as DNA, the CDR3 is TGTGCCAGCAGTTACCACGCTGGACAGGGCGGAAACTATGGCTACACCTTC. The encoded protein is CASSYHAGQGGNYGYTF.

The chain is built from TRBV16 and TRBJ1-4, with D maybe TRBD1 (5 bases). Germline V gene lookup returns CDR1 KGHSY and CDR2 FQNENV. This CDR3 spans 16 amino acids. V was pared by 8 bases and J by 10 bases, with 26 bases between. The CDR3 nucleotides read TGTGCCAGCTTAACAGGATCAGAACCTTTCCAGGGAAAACTGTTTTTT. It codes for CASLTGSEPFQGKLFF.

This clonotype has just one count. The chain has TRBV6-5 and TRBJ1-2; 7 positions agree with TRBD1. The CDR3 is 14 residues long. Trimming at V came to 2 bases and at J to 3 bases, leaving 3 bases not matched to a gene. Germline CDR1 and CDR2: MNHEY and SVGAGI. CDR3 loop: CASSYDREYYGYTF. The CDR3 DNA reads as TGTGCCAGCAGTTACGACAGGGAGTACTATGGCTACACCTTC.

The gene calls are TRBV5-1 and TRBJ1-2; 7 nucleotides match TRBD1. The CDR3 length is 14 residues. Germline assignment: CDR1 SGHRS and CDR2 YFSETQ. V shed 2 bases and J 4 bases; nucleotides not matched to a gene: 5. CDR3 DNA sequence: TGCGCCAGCAGCTTCGGGACAGCGAGCTATGGCTACACCTTC. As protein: CASSFGTASYGYTF. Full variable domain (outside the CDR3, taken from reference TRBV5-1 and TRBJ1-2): KAGVTQTPRYLIKTRGQQVTLSCSPISGHRSVSWYQQTPGQGLQFLFEYFSETQRNKGNFPGRFSGRQFSNSRSEMNVSTLELGDSALYLCASSFGTASYGYTFGSGTRLTVV.

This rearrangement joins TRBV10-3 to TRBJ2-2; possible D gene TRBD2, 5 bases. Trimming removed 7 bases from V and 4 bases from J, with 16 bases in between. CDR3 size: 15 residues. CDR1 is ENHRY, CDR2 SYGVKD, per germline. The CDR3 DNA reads TGTGCCATCACCAACGGCGCGGCGGGCACCGGGGAGCTGTTTTTT. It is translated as CAITNGAAGTGELFF.

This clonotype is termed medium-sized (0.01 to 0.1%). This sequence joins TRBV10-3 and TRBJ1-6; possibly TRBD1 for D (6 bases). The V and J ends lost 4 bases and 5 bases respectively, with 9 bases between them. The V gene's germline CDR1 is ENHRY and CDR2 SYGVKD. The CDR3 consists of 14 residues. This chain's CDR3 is CAISVGQNNSPLHF. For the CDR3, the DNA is TGTGCCATCAGTGTTGGACAGAATAATTCACCCCTCCACTTT.

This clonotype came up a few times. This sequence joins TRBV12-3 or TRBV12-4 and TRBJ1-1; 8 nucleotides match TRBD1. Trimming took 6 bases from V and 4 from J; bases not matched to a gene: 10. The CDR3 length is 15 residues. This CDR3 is CASRGRRGQVTEAFF. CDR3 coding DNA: TGTGCCAGCAGGGGACGCAGGGGGCAGGTCACTGAAGCTTTCTTT.

The CDR3 reads CASSSQGQPQHF. In DNA form, the CDR3 reads TGTGCCAGCAGTAGTCAGGGCCAGCCCCAGCATTTT. The rearrangement joins TRBV12-3 or TRBV12-4 to TRBJ1-5; the D gene is possibly TRBD1 (5 bases). The CDR3 consists of 12 residues. V was cut by 5 bases and J by 7 bases, with 9 bases left in between.

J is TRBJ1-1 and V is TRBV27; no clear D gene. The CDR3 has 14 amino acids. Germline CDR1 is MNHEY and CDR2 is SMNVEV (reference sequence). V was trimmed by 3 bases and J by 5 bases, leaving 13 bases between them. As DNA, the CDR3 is TGTGCCAGCAGTTTCTTGGGTGGGAATACTGAAGCTTTCTTT. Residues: CASSFLGGNTEAFF.

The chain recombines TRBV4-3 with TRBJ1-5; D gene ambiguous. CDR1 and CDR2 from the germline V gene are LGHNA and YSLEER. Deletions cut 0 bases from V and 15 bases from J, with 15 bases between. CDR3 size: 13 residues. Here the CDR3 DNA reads TGCGCCAGCAGCCAAGATTTGGGAACCTCGGGGCATTTT. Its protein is CASSQDLGTSGHF.

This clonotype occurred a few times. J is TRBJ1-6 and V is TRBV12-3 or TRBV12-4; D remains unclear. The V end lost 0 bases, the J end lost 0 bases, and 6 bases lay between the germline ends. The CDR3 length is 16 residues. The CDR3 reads CASSLAWSSYNSPLHF. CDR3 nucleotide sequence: TGTGCCAGCAGTTTAGCGTGGAGCTCCTATAATTCACCCCTCCACTTT.